The TCR beta chain described here comes from a study of T cell changes during pregnancy in multiple sclerosis. This CDR3 is built from 12 residues. V was cut by 2 bases and J by 4 bases, with 5 bases left in between. Germline assignment: CDR1 KGHSH and CDR2 LQKENI. Here immunoSEQ multiplex PCR was the method, and the copy in TCRdb shows in-frame clones only, minus some. The sample has fewer than 95,000 clones; approximately 92% are singletons. The V call is TRBV18, the J call TRBJ1-1; D gene uncertain. This sequence was found in a female donor with multiple sclerosis, enrolled in a pregnancy study. The source material was peripheral blood, sampled in the first trimester of pregnancy. CDR3 region: CASSPGSTEAFF. The CDR3 nucleotides are TGTGCCAGCTCACCAGGCTCCACTGAAGCTTTCTTT. The entire variable domain, with the rest obtained from reference TRBV18 and TRBJ1-1, is as follows: NAGVMQNPRHLVRRRGQEARLRCSPMKGHSHVYWYRQLPEEGLKFMVYLQKENIIDESGMPKERFSAEFPKEGPSILRIQQVVRGDSAAYFCASSPGSTEAFFGQGTRLTVV.